This T cell receptor beta chain derives from a study of vaccination and CD4 T cells after COVID-19. Study results and limitations: Analysis of convalescent patients found that 304 of 307 vaccine-specific clones were spike mono-reactive.

Treatment denoted: roughly 10-day PBMC culture with coronavirus spike peptide pools or control peptides (ViraFEST assay). Under the ViraFEST approach, antigen-specific T cells were expanded with peptide pools and TCRs subsequently sequenced. Cultured CD4+ T cell DNA underwent sequencing with the Oncomine TCR Beta short-read assay. Each CDR3 protein gets one entry after TCRdb re-called the PCR reads with MiXCR. This sample has around 13,000 distinct CDR3 sequences; around three fifths occur once, and the top ten carry more than 9.5%. As regards this clonotype: Antigen: not known.

CDR3 length: 12 residues. V lost 6 bases, J lost 6 bases, and 7 bases lay in between. In germline, CDR1 is KGHDR, CDR2 SFDVKD. The TCR comes from a human donor who had recovered from COVID-19. The chain couples TRBV24-1 to TRBJ2-2, with D unclear. Sequences were obtained from CD4+ T cells from blood, cultured in vitro. The CDR3 sequence is CATSSRAGELFF. CDR3 in DNA: TGTGCCACCAGTTCACGGGCCGGGGAGCTGTTTTTT.